This T cell receptor (beta chain) stems from a study of response to subunit inactivated influenza vaccine. The CDR3 contains 16 residues. Trimming took 1 base from V and 7 from J, leaving 17 bases between them. Germline V gene sequence: CDR1 LGHDT, CDR2 YNNKEL (reference sequence). Study-level points and caveats: It was suggested by the authors that few new T cells are recruited by each seasonal influenza vaccination.

In regard to this clonotype: Its antigen is not known.

TCRdb used MiXCR to reprocess the RT-PCR reads, holding one entry per CDR3 protein. The table lists 450,000 to 500,000 distinct CDR3 sequences, 11% of them singletons. The clonotype comes from a man aged 50 or older who received an inactivated influenza vaccine. The specimen comprised PBMCs from blood, sampled 45 days after vaccination. V gene TRBV3-1 combines with J gene TRBJ1-5; tentatively, D is TRBD1 (5 bases). The CDR3: CASSQGSGGSGQPQHF. In nucleotides, the CDR3 is TGTGCCAGCAGCCAAGGATCGGGGGGTTCGGGGCAGCCCCAGCATTTT.